Here is one T cell receptor beta chain with its context. Its antigen is undetermined. This entry is derived from a study of T-cell memory formation after mild COVID-19. After 5'RACE with constant-segment primers, TCR alpha and TCR beta cDNA libraries carrying sample barcodes and UMIs were obtained. TCRdb called the 5' RACE reads again in MiXCR, with one record for every CDR3 protein. The data show about 430,000 distinct CDR3 sequences, approximately 24% seen once. Study-level findings and limits: Specificity for SARS-CoV-2 was not confirmed among the second-wave clones peaking on day 37.

This CDR3 has 14 residues. V was cut by 5 bases and J by 5 bases, with 16 bases left in between. The V gene's germline CDR1 is SGHVS and CDR2 FNYEAQ. The sequenced sample was PBMCs or a T cell subset sorted from them (not recorded which). This sequence was found in an adult woman who had mild COVID-19 (a few samples of this study predate the infection). Cell type and time point are not known. The chain links TRBV7-6 to TRBJ2-7, with D tentatively TRBD2 (6 bases). The CDR3 region is CASSPMGPGDEQYF. CDR3 in DNA: TGTGCCAGCAGCCCAATGGGTCCGGGGGACGAGCAGTACTTC.